This TCR beta chain was sequenced for a study of blood T cell repertoires in COVID-19. This clone was seen only a few times. V was pared by 6 bases and J by 0 bases, with 4 bases of the junction left unmatched. Germline loops: CDR1 SQVTM, CDR2 ANQGSEA. The CDR3 extends over 13 amino acids. Profiling relied on immunoSEQ multiplex PCR, and the TCRdb table lists in-frame clones only, not all of them. The repertoire holds 350,000 to 500,000 clones, more than 70% seen once, with 1.4% in the top ten. The chain has TRBV29-1 and TRBJ2-7, with TRBD1 matching over 8 bases. The specimen sequenced was PBMCs or T cells enriched from blood (not recorded which). The sequence was obtained from a woman under 30 who had been exposed to COVID-19. The CDR3 coding sequence is TGCAGCGTGAGGACAGGGTACTCCTACGAGCAGTACTTC. Translation gives CSVRTGYSYEQYF.